The next 30 T cell receptor beta chains were all read from a single sample in a study of T cells expressing NK-cell markers. TCRdb re-called the 5' RACE reads and catalogs CDR3 proteins one per entry, DNA excluded. There are around 550,000 distinct CDR3 sequences in the sample, with about 3.6% held by the top ten. Sequenced: blood T cells: a sorted CD56 or NKG2C T cell subset, CD4+ or CD8+ T cells, or bulk PBMC T cells (not recorded which). Receptors were obtained from a man aged 18 to 29 in good health.

The chain combines TRBV18 with TRBJ2-2; with no DNA, the TCRdb D assignment of TRBD1 cannot be verified. Germline V gene data show CDR1 as KGHSH and CDR2 as LQKENI. This CDR3 region has 16 residues. This CDR3 is CASSPRQGRYAGELFF.

This CDR3 reads CSGGTLLTDTQYF. The gene calls are TRBV20-1 and TRBJ2-3; TCRdb proposes TRBD1, but this gene call is untestable without DNA. Looked up from germline, CDR1 is DFQATT and CDR2 is SNEGSKA (reference sequence). The length of the CDR3 is 13 residues.

The chain is built from TRBV27 and TRBJ2-1; the D gene TCRdb calls, TRBD2, cannot be checked with no DNA. This CDR3 region has 15 residues. Germline CDR1 and CDR2: MNHEY and SMNVEV (reference sequence). CDR3 in amino acids: CASSPLASGTSEQFF.

The V and J genes are TRBV20-1 and TRBJ2-7; TCRdb indicates TRBD1, and absent DNA this call remains unverified. Per the germline V gene, CDR1 is DFQATT and CDR2 is SNEGSKA (reference sequence). This CDR3 has 13 amino acids. CDR3: CSAKGQGTYEQYF.

The chain joins TRBV5-6 to TRBJ2-7; TCRdb picks TRBD1, but there is no DNA to check that call. The germline V gene encodes CDR1 SGHDT and CDR2 YYEEEE. This CDR3 spans 15 amino acids. The CDR3 sequence is CASSFEWDGSYEQYF.

The rearrangement links TRBV7-2 to TRBJ2-2. Germline lookup yields CDR1 SGHTA and CDR2 FQGNSA. CDR3 size: 15 residues. The CDR3 here is CASSLDMTGTGELFF.

The CDR3 reads CASSQDAVGGNTNTGELFF. The chain recombines TRBV4-2 with TRBJ2-2; TCRdb's assignment of TRBD2 cannot be checked, as there is no DNA. The CDR3 has 19 amino acids. Germline CDR1 LGHNA, CDR2 YNFKEQ.

The gene calls are TRBV12-3 or TRBV12-4 and TRBJ2-7; TCRdb reports TRBD2, a call that lacks DNA to check it against. The CDR3 spans 13 residues. CDR3 residues: CASSMTSEYEQYF.

The chain employs TRBV5-5 and TRBJ1-1. From germline, CDR1 is SGHKS and CDR2 YYEKEE (reference sequence). The CDR3 loop spans 15 amino acids. CDR3 protein: CASSLVSGRNTEAFF.

The V gene is TRBV20-1, the J gene TRBJ2-2; without DNA, the TCRdb call of TRBD2 cannot be checked. CDR1 is DFQATT and CDR2 is SNEGSKA in the germline V gene (reference sequence). The length of the CDR3 is 15 residues. CDR3 sequence: CSAPTSGRAVGELFF.

The chain has TRBV3-1 and TRBJ2-3; TCRdb's assignment of TRBD2 cannot be checked, as there is no DNA. CDR1 is LGHDT and CDR2 is YNNKEL in the germline V gene (reference sequence). The CDR3 is 16 amino acids. The CDR3: CASSGQRESLTDTQYF.

This rearrangement joins TRBV12-3 or TRBV12-4 to TRBJ1-4. This CDR3 has 11 amino acids. The chain's CDR3 is CASSFRGTLFF.

This chain connects TRBV27 to TRBJ1-5. The CDR3 has 14 residues. Looked up from germline, CDR1 is MNHEY and CDR2 is SMNVEV (reference sequence). The CDR3 sequence: CASSFSYRSEPQHF.

This rearrangement joins TRBV15 to TRBJ1-4; TCRdb calls TRBD1, which cannot be checked without DNA. The CDR3 is made up of 16 amino acids. Germline CDR1 is LNHNV and CDR2 is YYDKDF (reference sequence). CDR3 residues: CATSRDRGLTNEKLFF.

The V gene is TRBV28, the J gene TRBJ2-2; TCRdb reports TRBD1, a call that lacks DNA to check it against. Looked up from germline, CDR1 is MDHEN and CDR2 is SYDVKM. The CDR3 runs to 14 residues. The CDR3 here is CASSLWQGIGELFF.

V usage is TRBV6-5 and J usage is TRBJ2-7; TCRdb picks TRBD2, but there is no DNA to check that call. CDR3 length equals 15 residues. Germline V lookup: CDR1 MNHEY, CDR2 SVGAGI. The CDR3 sequence is CASSYLGGREYEQYF.

The rearrangement uses TRBV4-3 and TRBJ2-2; no DNA is available, so the TRBD1 call from TCRdb remains unchecked. The V gene's germline CDR1 is LGHNA and CDR2 YSLEER. The CDR3 sequence is 20 residues long. The CDR3 region is CASSHSGQGSPSDVLGELFF.

The V and J genes are TRBV6-2 or TRBV6-3 and TRBJ1-1. The CDR3 sequence is 12 residues long. CDR1 is MNHEY, CDR2 SVGEGT, per germline. CDR3 amino acids: CASSRLVGEAFF.

The chain carries TRBV11-3 and TRBJ2-5; the D gene TCRdb calls, TRBD2, cannot be checked with no DNA. Germline loops: CDR1 SGHNT, CDR2 YENEEA. The CDR3 covers 16 residues. The CDR3: CASSSGTSGTRETQYF.

The V gene is TRBV2, the J gene TRBJ1-4; TCRdb selects TRBD1, and the lack of DNA leaves this call unchecked. Germline values: CDR1 SNHLY, CDR2 FYNNEI. The CDR3 is 13 amino acids. CDR3 loop: CASSWGESGKLFF.

The chain employs TRBV12-3 or TRBV12-4 and TRBJ2-5; TCRdb picks TRBD2, but there is no DNA to check that call. This CDR3 is 15 amino acids long. Here the CDR3 reads CASSTASGGRETQYF.

The genes are TRBV14 and TRBJ2-1; TCRdb indicates TRBD2, and absent DNA this call remains unverified. CDR1 and CDR2 from the germline V gene are SGHDN and FVKESK. The CDR3 contains 16 residues. CDR3 amino acids: CASSQTSGSSYNEQFF.

The chain is built from TRBV10-3 and TRBJ1-1; lacking DNA, the TRBD1 call made by TCRdb goes unchecked. The germline V gene has CDR1 ENHRY and CDR2 SYGVKD. The CDR3 contains 12 residues. CDR3 loop: CAIKGRGTEAFF.

The rearrangement links TRBV12-3 or TRBV12-4 to TRBJ1-5. The CDR3 runs to 15 residues. The CDR3 here is CASSRTADSNQPQHF.

V and J are TRBV20-1 and TRBJ2-7; checking the TCRdb D call of TRBD2 is not possible without DNA. The CDR3 is 16 residues long. CDR1 is DFQATT and CDR2 is SNEGSKA in the germline V gene (reference sequence). CDR3 sequence reads: CSARWGLAGPTYEQYF.

The V gene is TRBV11-2, the J gene TRBJ2-3; TCRdb indicates TRBD1, and absent DNA this call remains unverified. Germline loops: CDR1 SGHAT, CDR2 FQNNGV. CDR3 length equals 15 residues. Here the CDR3 reads CASSFTGQGGDTQYF. Using reference TRBV11-2 and TRBJ2-3 for the parts outside the CDR3, the full variable domain is EAGVAQSPRYKIIEKRQSVAFWCNPISGHATLYWYQQILGQGPKLLIQFQNNGVVDDSQLPKDRFSAERLKGVDSTLKIQPAKLEDSAVYLCASSFTGQGGDTQYFGPGTRLTVL.

The rearrangement uses TRBV12-3 or TRBV12-4 and TRBJ2-2; TCRdb's D gene call, TRBD1, goes unchecked for lack of DNA. The CDR3 is made up of 15 amino acids. CDR3 amino acids: CASRAPPTNTGELFF.

The chain uses TRBV6-6 and TRBJ2-7. Germline V gene lookup returns CDR1 MNHNY and CDR2 SVGAGI (reference sequence). The CDR3 sequence is 13 residues long. CDR3: CASSYSQSGEQYF.

The V call is TRBV6-5, the J call TRBJ2-6. Germline CDR1 and CDR2: MNHEY and SVGAGI. This CDR3 is built from 16 residues. CDR3 amino acids: CASSYSGSSGANVLTF.

The chain is built from TRBV5-1 and TRBJ2-7; the TRBD2 assignment by TCRdb is unverifiable without DNA. The CDR3 spans 18 residues. Germline V lookup: CDR1 SGHRS, CDR2 YFSETQ. The CDR3 sequence: CASSLAGSAGRSSYEQYF.